This T cell receptor (beta chain) was retrieved from a study of cytomegalovirus exposure and HLA in healthy donors. Findings and caveats of the study: Analyses of presence and absence presupposed an approximately uniform sequencing depth across donors. Common viral pathogens seemed to be connected with several of the most significant clusters, according to a later analysis.

CDR1 is MDHEN and CDR2 is SYDVKM in the germline V gene. V was pared by 3 bases and J by 2 bases, with 6 bases of the junction left unmatched. The CDR3 contains 15 residues. In the PCR, 60 Vbeta and 13 Jbeta primers were used. Methods used by the authors: As a later analysis found, there were 70 million to 80 million unique TCR beta chains, of which roughly 11 million were shared. Some clones are missing from TCRdb's copy, which holds only in-frame ones; the method was immunoSEQ multiplex PCR. That table furnishes V, J and clone size, whereas the DNA furnished D and trimming. The data hold roughly 200,000 clones, with roughly 80% observed a single time. About this clone: No antigen is known for it.

Material for sequencing was PBMCs. The chain employs TRBV28 and TRBJ2-7; 8 positions agree with TRBD1. The sequence was collected from a woman aged 25 to 45 in good health and CMV-seropositive. In DNA, the CDR3 is TGTGCCAGCAGTTTGACGGGACAGGCGACCTACGAGCAGTACTTC. Amino acids: CASSLTGQATYEQYF.